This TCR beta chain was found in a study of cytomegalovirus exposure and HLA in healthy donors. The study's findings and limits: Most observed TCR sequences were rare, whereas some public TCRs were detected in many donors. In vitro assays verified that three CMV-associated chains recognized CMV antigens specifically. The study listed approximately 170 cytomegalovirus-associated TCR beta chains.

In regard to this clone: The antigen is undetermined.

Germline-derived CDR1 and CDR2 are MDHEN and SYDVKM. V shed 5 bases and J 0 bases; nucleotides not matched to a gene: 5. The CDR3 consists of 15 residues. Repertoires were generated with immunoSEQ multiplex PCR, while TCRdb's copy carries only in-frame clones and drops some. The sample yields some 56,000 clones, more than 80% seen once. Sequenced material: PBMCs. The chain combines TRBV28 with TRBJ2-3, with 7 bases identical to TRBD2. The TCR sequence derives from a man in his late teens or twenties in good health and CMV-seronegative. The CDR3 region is CASSALAESTDTQYF. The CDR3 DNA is TGTGCCAGCAGTGCCCTAGCGGAGAGCACAGATACGCAGTATTTT.